One sample yielded the 9 T cell receptor beta chains listed below, sequenced in a study of PD-1 blockade in classical Hodgkin lymphoma. Clones were sequenced by immunoSEQ multiplex PCR, and TCRdb holds only the in-frame ones, with some missing. The sample lists over 60,000 clones, about 93% occurring once. This sample's time point: newly diagnosed, previously untreated cHL patient sample. Sequenced sample: peripheral blood mononuclear cells (PBMCs). Receptors were obtained from a human donor with classical Hodgkin lymphoma.

The CDR3 DNA reads TGTGCCAGCAGTTCGGGAGGAACTGAAGCTTTCTTT. It specifies CASSSGGTEAFF. The chain recombines TRBV6-5 with TRBJ1-1; no reliable D call. Per the germline V gene, CDR1 is MNHEY and CDR2 is SVGAGI. CDR3 length equals 12 residues. V was cut by 4 bases and J by 5 bases, with 8 bases left in between.

The chain is built from TRBV7-2 and TRBJ2-6; TRBD1 agrees at 7 bases. The CDR3 is 17 residues long. The V gene end was trimmed by 2 bases and the J gene end by 1 base; junction bases not matched to a gene: 5. Germline CDR1 and CDR2: SGHTA and FQGNSA. The CDR3 loop reads CASSLPRQGSGANVLTF. In nucleotides, the CDR3 is TGTGCCAGCAGCTTACCCCGACAGGGTTCTGGGGCCAACGTCCTGACTTTC. Full variable domain (outside the CDR3, taken from reference TRBV7-2 and TRBJ2-6): GAGVSQSPSNKVTEKGKDVELRCDPISGHTALYWYRQSLGQGLEFLIYFQGNSAPDKSGLPSDRFSAERTGGSVSTLTIQRTQQEDSAVYLCASSLPRQGSGANVLTFGAGSRLTVL.

This chain links TRBV11-2 with TRBJ1-2; D might be TRBD1 (5 bases). The germline V and J ends were trimmed by 3 bases and 7 bases, with 12 bases remaining between them. This CDR3 is 13 amino acids long. The germline CDR1 and CDR2 sequences are SGHAT and FQNNGV. The CDR3 sequence: CASSFRDWGGYTF. CDR3 sequence (DNA): TGTGCCAGCAGCTTCCGGGACTGGGGTGGCTACACCTTC.

The chain couples TRBV5-6 to TRBJ2-2, with D unresolved. The CDR3 loop spans 13 amino acids. The V and J ends lost 2 bases and 6 bases respectively, with 8 bases between them. The germline V gene encodes CDR1 SGHDT and CDR2 YYEEEE. This chain's CDR3 is CASSFTRAGELFF. The CDR3 coding sequence is TGTGCCAGCAGCTTCACACGAGCCGGGGAGCTGTTTTTT.

This chain connects TRBV13 to TRBJ2-7; D possibly corresponds to TRBD1 (6 bases). CDR1 and CDR2 (germline): PRHDT, FYEKMQ (reference sequence). The CDR3 has 13 amino acids. Trimming pared 3 bases from V and 3 bases from J, leaving 9 bases between. The CDR3 here is CASSFGQYYEQYF. CDR3 DNA sequence: TGTGCCAGCAGCTTCGGACAGTACTACGAGCAGTACTTC.

The rearrangement joins TRBV7-2 to TRBJ1-2; D is unclear. The V gene lost 3 bases and the J gene lost 6 bases, with 11 bases spanning the gap. The CDR3 covers 13 residues. Germline-derived CDR1 and CDR2 are SGHTA and FQGNSA. The CDR3, as DNA: TGTGCCAGCAGCTTTGGGTTGGGGAATGGCTACACCTTC. This sequence encodes CASSFGLGNGYTF.

This chain uses TRBV29-1 with TRBJ1-1, with D possibly TRBD1 on 5 matching bases. The CDR3 spans 14 residues. The V end lost 1 base, the J end lost 5 bases, and 14 bases lay between the germline ends. In germline, CDR1 is SQVTM, CDR2 ANQGSEA. The CDR3 sequence: CSVEVRDTVTEAFF. In DNA form, the CDR3 reads TGCAGCGTTGAAGTCAGGGATACAGTAACTGAAGCTTTCTTT.

V and J are TRBV2 and TRBJ1-1; D is perhaps TRBD1 (5 bases). CDR3 length equals 15 residues. Germline V CDR1 and CDR2: SNHLY, FYNNEI. Between the trimmed V and J ends, which lost 2 bases and 4 bases, there was a span of 14 bases. The CDR3 protein is CASSEIRRGGTEAFF. The CDR3 DNA reads as TGTGCCAGCAGTGAAATTAGGCGGGGGGGCACTGAAGCTTTCTTT.

The V gene is TRBV7-2, the J gene TRBJ2-5; D perhaps matches TRBD1 (5 bases). Between the trimmed V and J ends, which lost 5 bases and 5 bases, there was a span of 21 bases. The germline CDR1 and CDR2 sequences are SGHTA and FQGNSA. The CDR3 length is 16 residues. CDR3 sequence reads: CASSPPRGRAGETQYF. In nucleotides, the CDR3 is TGTGCCAGCAGCCCGCCCCGAGGCAGGGCCGGGGAGACCCAGTACTTC.